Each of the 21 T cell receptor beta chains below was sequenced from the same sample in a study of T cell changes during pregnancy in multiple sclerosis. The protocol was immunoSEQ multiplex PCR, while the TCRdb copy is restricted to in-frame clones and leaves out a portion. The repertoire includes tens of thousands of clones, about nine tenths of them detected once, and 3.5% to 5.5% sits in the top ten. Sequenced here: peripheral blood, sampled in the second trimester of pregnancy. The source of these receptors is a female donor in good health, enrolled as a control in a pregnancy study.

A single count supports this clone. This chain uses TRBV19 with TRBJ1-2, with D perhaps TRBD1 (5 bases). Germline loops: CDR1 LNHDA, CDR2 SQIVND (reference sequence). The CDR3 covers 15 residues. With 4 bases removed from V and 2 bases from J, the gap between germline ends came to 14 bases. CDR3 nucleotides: TGTGCCAGTAGTAACGACCAACAGGTCAACTATGGCTACACCTTC. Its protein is CASSNDQQVNYGYTF. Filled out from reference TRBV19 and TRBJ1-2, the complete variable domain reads DGGITQSPKYLFRKEGQNVTLSCEQNLNHDAMYWYRQDPGQGLRLIYYSQIVNDFQKGDIAEGYSVSREKKESFPLTVTSAQKNPTAFYLCASSNDQQVNYGYTFGSGTRLTVV.

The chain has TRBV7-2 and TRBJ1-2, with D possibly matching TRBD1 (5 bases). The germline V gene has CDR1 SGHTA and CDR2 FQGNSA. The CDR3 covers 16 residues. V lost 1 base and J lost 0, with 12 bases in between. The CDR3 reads CASSLVSQGANYGYTF. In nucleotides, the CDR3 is TGTGCCAGCAGCTTAGTTAGTCAGGGCGCTAACTATGGCTACACCTTC.

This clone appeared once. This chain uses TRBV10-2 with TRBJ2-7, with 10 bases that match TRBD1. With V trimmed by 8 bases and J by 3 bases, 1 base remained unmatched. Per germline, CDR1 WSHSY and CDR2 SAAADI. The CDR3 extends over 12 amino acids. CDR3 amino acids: CASGDRGYEQYF. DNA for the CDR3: TGCGCCAGCGGGGACAGGGGCTACGAGCAGTACTTC.

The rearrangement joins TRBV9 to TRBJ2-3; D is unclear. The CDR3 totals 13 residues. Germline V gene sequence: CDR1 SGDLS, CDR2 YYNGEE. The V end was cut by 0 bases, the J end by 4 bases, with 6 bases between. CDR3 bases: TGTGCCAGCAGCGTAGGACTCGCAGATACGCAGTATTTT. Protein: CASSVGLADTQYF.

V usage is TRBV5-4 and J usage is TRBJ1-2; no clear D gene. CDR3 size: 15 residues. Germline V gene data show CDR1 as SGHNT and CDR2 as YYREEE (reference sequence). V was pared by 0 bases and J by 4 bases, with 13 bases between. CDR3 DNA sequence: TGTGCCAGCAGCTTGGCCGGGTTTTTGGCCTATGGCTACACCTTC. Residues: CASSLAGFLAYGYTF.

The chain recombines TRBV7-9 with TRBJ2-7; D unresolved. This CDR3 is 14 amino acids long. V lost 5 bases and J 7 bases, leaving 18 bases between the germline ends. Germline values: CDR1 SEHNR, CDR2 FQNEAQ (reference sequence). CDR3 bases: TGTGCCAGCAGCCTGGAGACCTTACGGCGGGAGCAGTACTTC. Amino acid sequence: CASSLETLRREQYF.

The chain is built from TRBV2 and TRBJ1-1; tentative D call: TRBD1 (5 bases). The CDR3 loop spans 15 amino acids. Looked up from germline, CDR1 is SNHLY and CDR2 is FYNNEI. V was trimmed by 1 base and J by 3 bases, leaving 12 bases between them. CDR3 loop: CASSEVLEGYTEAFF. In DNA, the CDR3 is TGTGCCAGCAGTGAAGTTTTGGAGGGGTACACTGAAGCTTTCTTT.

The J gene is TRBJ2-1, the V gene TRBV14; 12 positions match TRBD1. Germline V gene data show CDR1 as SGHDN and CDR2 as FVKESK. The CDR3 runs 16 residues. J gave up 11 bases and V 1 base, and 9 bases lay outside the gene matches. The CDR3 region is CASSQVRGQGAGKQFF. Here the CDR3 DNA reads TGTGCCAGCAGCCAAGTTAGGGGACAGGGGGCGGGTAAGCAGTTCTTC.

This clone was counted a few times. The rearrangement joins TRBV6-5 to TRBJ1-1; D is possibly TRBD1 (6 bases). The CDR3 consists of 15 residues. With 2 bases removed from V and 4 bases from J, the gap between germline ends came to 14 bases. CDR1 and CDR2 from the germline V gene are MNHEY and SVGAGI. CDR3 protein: CASSYGGGFSTEAFF. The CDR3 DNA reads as TGTGCCAGCAGTTACGGGGGCGGATTCAGCACTGAAGCTTTCTTT.

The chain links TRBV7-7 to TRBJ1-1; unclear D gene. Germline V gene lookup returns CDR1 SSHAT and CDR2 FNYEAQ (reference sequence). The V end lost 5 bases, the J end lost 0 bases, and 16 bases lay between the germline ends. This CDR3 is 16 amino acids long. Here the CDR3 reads CASSPNRESMNTEAFF. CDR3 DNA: TGTGCCAGCAGCCCGAACCGCGAGAGTATGAACACTGAAGCTTTCTTT.

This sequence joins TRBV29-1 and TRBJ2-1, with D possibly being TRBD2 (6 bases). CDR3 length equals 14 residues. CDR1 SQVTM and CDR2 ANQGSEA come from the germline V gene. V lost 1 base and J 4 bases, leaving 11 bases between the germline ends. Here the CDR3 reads CSVEVSSGYNEQFF. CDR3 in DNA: TGCAGCGTTGAAGTAAGTAGCGGTTACAATGAGCAGTTCTTC.

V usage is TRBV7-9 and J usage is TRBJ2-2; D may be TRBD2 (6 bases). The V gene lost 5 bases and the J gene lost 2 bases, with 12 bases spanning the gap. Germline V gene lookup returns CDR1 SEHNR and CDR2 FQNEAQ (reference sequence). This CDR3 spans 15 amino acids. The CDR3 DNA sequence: TGTGCCAGCAGCCCCGGGGGTCTCAACACCGGGGAGCTGTTTTTT. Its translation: CASSPGGLNTGELFF.

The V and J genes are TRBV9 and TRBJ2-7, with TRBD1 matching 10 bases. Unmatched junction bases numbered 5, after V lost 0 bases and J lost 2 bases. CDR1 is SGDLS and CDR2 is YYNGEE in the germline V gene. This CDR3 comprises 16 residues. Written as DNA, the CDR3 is TGTGCCAGCAGCGTAGGGGGGACAGGGGTGCCCTACGAGCAGTACTTC. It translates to CASSVGGTGVPYEQYF.

The CDR3 loop is CASSLGLAPANIQYF. CDR3 in DNA: TGCGCCAGCAGCTTGGGACTAGCCCCGGCGAACATTCAGTACTTC. This sequence joins TRBV5-1 and TRBJ2-4; 7 nucleotides match TRBD2. Germline V gives CDR1 SGHRS, CDR2 YFSETQ. CDR3 length equals 15 residues. V dropped 0 bases and J dropped 7; count of bases not matched to a gene: 7.

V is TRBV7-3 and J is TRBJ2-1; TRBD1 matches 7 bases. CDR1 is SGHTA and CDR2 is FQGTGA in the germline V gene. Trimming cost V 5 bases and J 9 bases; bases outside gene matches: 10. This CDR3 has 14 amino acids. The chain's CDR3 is CASSLDRVRGEQFF. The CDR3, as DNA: TGTGCCAGCAGCCTTGACAGGGTTCGGGGTGAGCAGTTCTTC.

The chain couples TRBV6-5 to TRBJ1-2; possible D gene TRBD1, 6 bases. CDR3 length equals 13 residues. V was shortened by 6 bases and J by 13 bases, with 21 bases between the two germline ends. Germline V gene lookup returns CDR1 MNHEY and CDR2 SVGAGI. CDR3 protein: CASRLSTGFMGTF. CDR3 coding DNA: TGTGCCAGCAGACTCTCGACAGGTTTCATGGGCACCTTC.

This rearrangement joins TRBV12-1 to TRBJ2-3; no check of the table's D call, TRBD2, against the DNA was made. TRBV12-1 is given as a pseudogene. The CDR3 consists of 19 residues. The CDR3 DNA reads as TGTGCCAGCAGCTTTGGAGGGGGCGGACTAGCGGGGGCTGGGGATACGCAGTATTTT. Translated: CASSFGGGGLAGAGDTQYF.

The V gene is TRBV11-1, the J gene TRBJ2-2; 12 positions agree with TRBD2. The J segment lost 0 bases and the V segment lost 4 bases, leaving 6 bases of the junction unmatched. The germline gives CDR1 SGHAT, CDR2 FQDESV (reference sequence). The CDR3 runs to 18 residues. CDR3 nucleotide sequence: TGTGCCAGCAGCTCGGGACTAGCGGGTGCCGCGAACACCGGGGAGCTGTTTTTT. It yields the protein CASSSGLAGAANTGELFF.

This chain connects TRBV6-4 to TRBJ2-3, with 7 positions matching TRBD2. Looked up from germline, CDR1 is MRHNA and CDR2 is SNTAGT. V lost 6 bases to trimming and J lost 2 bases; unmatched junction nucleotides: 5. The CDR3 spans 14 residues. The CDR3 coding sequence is TGTGCCAGCAGACTCGCGGGGGACACAGATACGCAGTATTTT. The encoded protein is CASRLAGDTDTQYF.

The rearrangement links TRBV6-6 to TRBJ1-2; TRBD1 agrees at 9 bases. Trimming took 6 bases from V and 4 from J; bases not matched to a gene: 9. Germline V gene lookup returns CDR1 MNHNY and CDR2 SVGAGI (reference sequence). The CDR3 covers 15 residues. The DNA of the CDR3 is TGTGCCAGCAGCAGTTGGACAGGGGTTTTCTATGGCTACACCTTC. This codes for CASSSWTGVFYGYTF.

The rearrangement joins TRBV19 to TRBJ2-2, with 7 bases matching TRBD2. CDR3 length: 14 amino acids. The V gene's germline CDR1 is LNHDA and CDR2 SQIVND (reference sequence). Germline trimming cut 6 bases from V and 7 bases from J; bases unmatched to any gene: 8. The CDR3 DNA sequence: TGTGCCAGTAGGGAAAGGGAGGGCCTCGGGGAGCTGTTTTTT. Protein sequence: CASREREGLGELFF.